The rows below give T cell receptor beta chains drawn from one sample of a study of T cells after yellow fever vaccination. TCRdb analysed the 5' RACE reads with MiXCR anew, one entry per CDR3 protein. The repertoire holds roughly 500,000 distinct CDR3 sequences, with 19% as singletons. Sequenced here: PBMCs, sampled 15 days after the yellow fever booster vaccination. The receptors come from a man aged 25-45 years who received the YFV17D yellow fever vaccine. Each CDR3 is given with its conserved first and last residue. Each record gives: D gene, J gene, CDR3 length, V gene, clone size, CDR3 protein, CDR3 DNA. The D gene is left open where the match is weak. Not every row has a clone size; where given, it reads once, few, many or a size class.

d_call: TRBD2
j_call: TRBJ2-1
cdr3_length: 14
v_call: TRBV10-3
clone_size: .
cdr3_aa: CATLGTSVGNEQFF
cdr3_nt: TGTGCCACACTGGGGACTAGCGTGGGGAATGAGCAGTTCTTC

d_call: TRBD2
j_call: TRBJ2-3
cdr3_length: 15
v_call: TRBV5-4
clone_size: few
cdr3_aa: CASSLPSGSLYTQYF
cdr3_nt: TGTGCCAGCAGCTTGCCTAGCGGGAGTTTGTATACGCAGTATTTT

d_call: .
j_call: TRBJ2-7
cdr3_length: 14
v_call: TRBV7-2
clone_size: few
cdr3_aa: CASSLGGRLYEQYF
cdr3_nt: TGTGCCAGCAGCTTAGGGGGGAGACTCTACGAGCAGTACTTC

d_call: .
j_call: TRBJ2-6
cdr3_length: 15
v_call: TRBV20-1
clone_size: .
cdr3_aa: CSASPGSSGANVLTF
cdr3_nt: TGCAGTGCTAGTCCCGGGTCGTCGGGGGCCAACGTCCTGACTTTC

d_call: .
j_call: TRBJ2-1
cdr3_length: 16
v_call: TRBV1
clone_size: few
cdr3_aa: CTSSLTGQESYNEQFF
cdr3_nt: TGCACCAGCAGCCTCACCGGTCAAGAGAGTTACAATGAGCAGTTCTTC

d_call: TRBD1
j_call: TRBJ2-1
cdr3_length: 15
v_call: TRBV9
clone_size: .
cdr3_aa: CASSVRGQGVYEQFF
cdr3_nt: TGTGCCAGCAGCGTGAGGGGACAGGGGGTTTATGAGCAGTTCTTC

d_call: .
j_call: TRBJ2-1
cdr3_length: 16
v_call: TRBV20-1
clone_size: .
cdr3_aa: CSAQLTDPGFYNEQFF
cdr3_nt: TGCAGTGCCCAGCTTACGGACCCCGGATTCTACAATGAGCAGTTCTTC

d_call: .
j_call: TRBJ2-7
cdr3_length: 15
v_call: TRBV29-1
clone_size: .
cdr3_aa: CSVMKGGSIYEEQYF
cdr3_nt: TGCAGCGTTATGAAGGGGGGATCTATCTACGAGGAGCAGTACTTC

d_call: .
j_call: TRBJ2-1
cdr3_length: 14
v_call: TRBV21-1
clone_size: .
cdr3_aa: CASSLLLRVNEQFF
cdr3_nt: TGTGCCAGCAGCCTCCTCTTGCGGGTCAATGAGCAGTTCTTC

d_call: .
j_call: TRBJ2-2
cdr3_length: 18
v_call: TRBV12-3/TRBV12-4
clone_size: .
cdr3_aa: CASSLEEGSRRNTGELFF
cdr3_nt: TGTGCCAGCAGTTTAGAGGAGGGTAGCCGGAGGAACACCGGGGAGCTGTTTTTT

d_call: .
j_call: TRBJ1-3
cdr3_length: 15
v_call: TRBV29-1
clone_size: .
cdr3_aa: CSVEDLSDSGNTIYF
cdr3_nt: TGCAGCGTTGAAGATCTTTCAGACTCTGGAAACACCATATATTTT

d_call: .
j_call: TRBJ2-4
cdr3_length: 13
v_call: TRBV28
clone_size: .
cdr3_aa: CASSTGFRGIQYF
cdr3_nt: TGTGCCAGCAGCACAGGGTTCCGAGGCATTCAGTACTTC

d_call: TRBD1
j_call: TRBJ1-3
cdr3_length: 12
v_call: TRBV29-1
clone_size: few
cdr3_aa: CSVGGQSDTIYF
cdr3_nt: TGCAGCGTAGGGGGCCAGTCGGACACCATATATTTT

d_call: .
j_call: TRBJ2-1
cdr3_length: 12
v_call: TRBV5-1
clone_size: few
cdr3_aa: CASSLGTFEQFF
cdr3_nt: TGCGCCAGCAGCTTGGGCACCTTTGAGCAGTTCTTC

d_call: TRBD2
j_call: TRBJ2-1
cdr3_length: 16
v_call: TRBV3-1
clone_size: .
cdr3_aa: CASSPRASGMGNEQFF
cdr3_nt: TGTGCCAGCAGCCCGCGTGCTAGCGGGATGGGGAATGAGCAGTTCTTC

d_call: TRBD1
j_call: TRBJ1-2
cdr3_length: 13
v_call: TRBV20-1
clone_size: few
cdr3_aa: CSPGGTGGDGYTF
cdr3_nt: TGCAGCCCCGGGGGGACAGGGGGCGATGGCTACACCTTC

d_call: .
j_call: TRBJ2-3
cdr3_length: 15
v_call: TRBV4-3
clone_size: few
cdr3_aa: CASSQVGQGLDTQYF
cdr3_nt: TGCGCCAGCAGCCAAGTAGGCCAGGGGTTAGATACGCAGTATTTT

d_call: TRBD1
j_call: TRBJ2-7
cdr3_length: 17
v_call: TRBV6-5
clone_size: few
cdr3_aa: CASSYPRDSSRILEQYF
cdr3_nt: TGTGCCAGCAGTTACCCCCGGGACAGTTCTCGCATTCTCGAGCAGTACTTC

d_call: .
j_call: TRBJ2-1
cdr3_length: 15
v_call: TRBV6-5
clone_size: .
cdr3_aa: CASSYFAKTGNEQFF
cdr3_nt: TGTGCCAGCAGTTACTTTGCAAAGACGGGCAATGAGCAGTTCTTC

d_call: .
j_call: TRBJ2-7
cdr3_length: 14
v_call: TRBV20-1
clone_size: .
cdr3_aa: CSARKAGSSYEQYF
cdr3_nt: TGCAGTGCTAGAAAGGCGGGAAGCTCCTACGAGCAGTACTTC

d_call: TRBD1
j_call: TRBJ2-1
cdr3_length: 15
v_call: TRBV18
clone_size: .
cdr3_aa: CASSLLSRQGGEQFF
cdr3_nt: TGTGCCAGCTCACTCCTCTCTCGACAGGGGGGTGAGCAGTTCTTC

d_call: .
j_call: TRBJ2-5
cdr3_length: 15
v_call: TRBV24-1
clone_size: .
cdr3_aa: CATSDSTAGQETQYF
cdr3_nt: TGTGCCACCAGTGATTCTACGGCGGGACAAGAGACCCAGTACTTC

d_call: TRBD1
j_call: TRBJ2-7
cdr3_length: 13
v_call: TRBV20-1
clone_size: .
cdr3_aa: CSGKPGQDYEQYF
cdr3_nt: TGCAGTGGTAAACCGGGACAGGACTACGAGCAGTACTTC

d_call: .
j_call: TRBJ2-7
cdr3_length: 12
v_call: TRBV30
clone_size: .
cdr3_aa: CAWSVLIYEQYF
cdr3_nt: TGTGCCTGGAGTGTACTGATCTACGAGCAGTACTTC

d_call: TRBD2
j_call: TRBJ2-7
cdr3_length: 17
v_call: TRBV18
clone_size: .
cdr3_aa: CASSPFLSGRFSYEQYF
cdr3_nt: TGTGCCAGCTCACCATTCCTTAGCGGGAGATTCTCCTACGAGCAGTACTTC

d_call: .
j_call: TRBJ1-5
cdr3_length: 15
v_call: TRBV4-3
clone_size: .
cdr3_aa: CASSQDWQSNQPQHF
cdr3_nt: TGCGCCAGCAGCCAAGATTGGCAAAGCAATCAGCCCCAGCATTTT

d_call: .
j_call: TRBJ1-1
cdr3_length: 13
v_call: TRBV20-1
clone_size: .
cdr3_aa: CSAQAGANTEAFF
cdr3_nt: TGCAGTGCTCAAGCAGGGGCGAACACTGAAGCTTTCTTT

d_call: .
j_call: TRBJ2-7
cdr3_length: 12
v_call: TRBV29-1
clone_size: few
cdr3_aa: CSVEGPNYEQYF
cdr3_nt: TGCAGCGTTGAGGGGCCGAATTACGAGCAGTACTTC

d_call: .
j_call: TRBJ2-2
cdr3_length: 15
v_call: TRBV12-3/TRBV12-4
clone_size: few
cdr3_aa: CASSSGQTYTGELFF
cdr3_nt: TGTGCCAGCAGCAGCGGACAGACTTACACCGGGGAGCTGTTTTTT

d_call: TRBD1
j_call: TRBJ1-2
cdr3_length: 14
v_call: TRBV27
clone_size: .
cdr3_aa: CASSTTGGNYGYTF
cdr3_nt: TGTGCCAGCAGCACCACAGGGGGCAACTATGGCTACACCTTC

d_call: .
j_call: TRBJ2-5
cdr3_length: 14
v_call: TRBV7-2
clone_size: many
cdr3_aa: CASSFRRGQETQYF
cdr3_nt: TGTGCCAGCAGCTTCCGCAGGGGCCAGGAGACCCAGTACTTC

d_call: .
j_call: TRBJ2-7
cdr3_length: 15
v_call: TRBV20-1
clone_size: .
cdr3_aa: CSARKVPSITGEQYF
cdr3_nt: TGCAGTGCTAGAAAGGTCCCTAGTATCACGGGGGAGCAGTACTTC

d_call: .
j_call: TRBJ1-1
cdr3_length: 12
v_call: TRBV12-3/TRBV12-4
clone_size: .
cdr3_aa: CASSFEGHEAFF
cdr3_nt: TGTGCCAGCAGTTTTGAGGGACATGAAGCTTTCTTT

d_call: TRBD1
j_call: TRBJ2-5
cdr3_length: 16
v_call: TRBV7-6
clone_size: .
cdr3_aa: CASSGPRTGKGETQYF
cdr3_nt: TGTGCCAGCAGCGGACCCCGGACAGGGAAAGGAGAGACCCAGTACTTC

d_call: TRBD2
j_call: TRBJ2-7
cdr3_length: 16
v_call: TRBV27
clone_size: few
cdr3_aa: CASSPSGGAGEYEQYF
cdr3_nt: TGTGCCAGCAGTCCCTCGGGAGGGGCGGGAGAATACGAGCAGTACTTC

d_call: .
j_call: TRBJ2-7
cdr3_length: 16
v_call: TRBV9
clone_size: few
cdr3_aa: CASSRFWGGTDYEQYF
cdr3_nt: TGTGCCAGCAGCAGATTTTGGGGCGGGACAGACTACGAGCAGTACTTC

d_call: .
j_call: TRBJ2-1
cdr3_length: 15
v_call: TRBV7-2
clone_size: .
cdr3_aa: CASSLEHSSYNEQFF
cdr3_nt: TGTGCCAGCAGCTTAGAGCATAGCTCCTACAATGAGCAGTTCTTC

d_call: .
j_call: TRBJ2-5
cdr3_length: 16
v_call: TRBV21-1
clone_size: few
cdr3_aa: CASSKVPFKVTETQYF
cdr3_nt: TGTGCCAGCAGCAAGGTACCTTTTAAGGTTACAGAGACCCAGTACTTC

d_call: TRBD1
j_call: TRBJ1-2
cdr3_length: 13
v_call: TRBV7-2
clone_size: few
cdr3_aa: CASSRTGGYGYTF
cdr3_nt: TGTGCCAGCAGCCGGACAGGGGGTTATGGCTACACCTTC

d_call: .
j_call: TRBJ2-7
cdr3_length: 13
v_call: TRBV27
clone_size: .
cdr3_aa: CASSGTTPYEQYF
cdr3_nt: TGTGCCAGCAGCGGGACAACTCCCTACGAGCAGTACTTC

d_call: .
j_call: TRBJ1-6
cdr3_length: 12
v_call: TRBV20-1
clone_size: .
cdr3_aa: CSARRTNSPLHF
cdr3_nt: TGCAGTGCTAGACGGACGAATTCACCCCTCCACTTT

d_call: .
j_call: TRBJ2-7
cdr3_length: 13
v_call: TRBV5-6
clone_size: few
cdr3_aa: CASSLDLAYEQYF
cdr3_nt: TGTGCCAGCAGCTTGGATCTAGCCTACGAGCAGTACTTC

d_call: .
j_call: TRBJ1-5
cdr3_length: 12
v_call: TRBV20-1
clone_size: .
cdr3_aa: CSARQGVQPQHF
cdr3_nt: TGCAGTGCTAGACAGGGCGTTCAGCCCCAGCATTTT

d_call: TRBD1
j_call: TRBJ2-7
cdr3_length: 16
v_call: TRBV6-1
clone_size: .
cdr3_aa: CASKPGGSTGVYEQYF
cdr3_nt: TGTGCCAGCAAACCAGGGGGTTCGACAGGGGTATACGAGCAGTACTTC

d_call: .
j_call: TRBJ2-3
cdr3_length: 12
v_call: TRBV7-8
clone_size: few
cdr3_aa: CASSLKEGTQYF
cdr3_nt: TGTGCCAGCAGCTTAAAAGAGGGAACGCAGTATTTT

d_call: .
j_call: TRBJ2-7
cdr3_length: 14
v_call: TRBV20-1
clone_size: .
cdr3_aa: CSAPGTLFSYEQYF
cdr3_nt: TGCAGTGCCCCCGGGACCCTTTTCTCCTACGAGCAGTACTTC

d_call: .
j_call: TRBJ2-7
cdr3_length: 17
v_call: TRBV7-2
clone_size: .
cdr3_aa: CASSLKGGARGAYEQYF
cdr3_nt: TGTGCCAGCAGCTTAAAGGGGGGGGCGCGGGGTGCCTACGAGCAGTACTTC

d_call: TRBD2
j_call: TRBJ2-1
cdr3_length: 13
v_call: TRBV24-1
clone_size: once
cdr3_aa: CATRAGGYNEQFF
cdr3_nt: TGTGCCACCAGAGCGGGAGGGTACAATGAGCAGTTCTTC